The 16 T cell receptor beta chains presented below share a single source sample, sequenced in a study of T cell repertoires in cytomegalovirus infection. No antigen has been identified for these receptors. TCRdb reanalysed the reads using MiXCR and keeps one entry per CDR3 protein. The repertoire holds 30,000 to 40,000 distinct CDR3 sequences, with 52% as singletons. The specimen comprised CD8+ T cells from cultured PBMCs, sampled from culture after CMV antigen stimulation. The receptors were sampled from a human donor in good health (CMV status not recorded). Some clones in this sample may be carry-over from other donors' samples.

The gene calls are TRBV27 and TRBJ2-1, with TRBD2 identical over 14 bases. The CDR3 loop spans 17 amino acids. Germline lookup yields CDR1 MNHEY and CDR2 SMNVEV (reference sequence). The ends lost 5 bases at V and 8 bases at J; junction bases unmatched: 11. The CDR3: CASSIYLTSGRVDEQFF. Here the CDR3 DNA reads TGTGCCAGCAGTATCTATTTGACTAGCGGGAGGGTGGATGAGCAGTTCTTC.

The table lists this clonotype with many counts. This rearrangement joins TRBV7-9 to TRBJ2-7, with D unclear. This CDR3 is 12 amino acids long. The ends were cut back, 1 base at V and 3 bases at J, with 4 bases in the middle. Per germline, CDR1 SEHNR and CDR2 FQNEAQ (reference sequence). DNA of the CDR3: TGTGCCAGCAGCTTAGTTGGCTACGAGCAGTACTTC. Translating it yields CASSLVGYEQYF.

V usage is TRBV3-1 and J usage is TRBJ1-2; D possibly corresponds to TRBD1 (5 bases). This CDR3 spans 15 amino acids. V lost 4 bases to trimming and J lost 2 bases, with 14 bases between them. The V gene's germline CDR1 is LGHDT and CDR2 YNNKEL (reference sequence). The CDR3 here is CASSLQTERNYGYTF. CDR3 in DNA: TGTGCCAGCAGCCTCCAGACAGAGAGAAACTATGGCTACACCTTC.

The chain carries TRBV7-4 and TRBJ2-5, with 7 bases aligning to TRBD2. CDR3 length: 15 amino acids. The J segment lost 2 bases and the V segment lost 4 bases, leaving 7 bases of the junction unmatched. CDR1 and CDR2 from the germline V gene are SGHVT and SQSDAQ. CDR3 DNA: TGTGCCAGCAGCTACCCACCAGCGGGACAAGAGACCCAGTACTTC. It codes for CASSYPPAGQETQYF.

CDR3 in DNA: TGTGCCAGCAGGCTAGCGGGTAGCTCCTACGAGCAGTACTTC. It is translated as CASRLAGSSYEQYF. The chain links TRBV27 to TRBJ2-7; 8 nucleotides line up with TRBD2. The V and J ends lost 6 bases and 0 bases, in that order; junction bases with no gene match: 4. The CDR3 spans 14 residues. Germline V lookup: CDR1 MNHEY, CDR2 SMNVEV (reference sequence).

This clonotype was seen once. The chain carries TRBV11-3 and TRBJ1-6, with a weak D call TRBD1 (5 bases). Germline loops: CDR1 SGHNT, CDR2 YENEEA. Trimming removed 4 bases at V and 7 bases at J, with 14 bases between. The CDR3 spans 15 residues. The CDR3 here is CASSSLDNQNSPLHF. The DNA of the CDR3 is TGTGCCAGCAGCTCCTTGGACAATCAGAATTCACCCCTCCACTTT.

This chain links TRBV27 with TRBJ2-5; possibly TRBD2 for D (6 bases). CDR3 length equals 15 residues. The V and J ends lost 4 bases and 1 base respectively, with 13 bases between them. In germline, CDR1 is MNHEY, CDR2 SMNVEV (reference sequence). The CDR3 is CASSSVGTGQETQYF. DNA for the CDR3: TGTGCCAGCAGTTCGGTGGGGACTGGCCAAGAGACCCAGTACTTC.

This clonotype was picked up a small number of times. This chain joins TRBV28 and TRBJ2-1; TRBD2 matches at 9 bases. From germline, CDR1 is MDHEN and CDR2 SYDVKM. The length of the CDR3 is 17 residues. The junction had 14 bases not matched to a gene; V was cut back by 7 bases and J by 4 bases. The CDR3, as DNA: TGTGCCAGCACCTCGCCCTTAGCGGGAGTGGTATACAATGAGCAGTTCTTC. Translation gives CASTSPLAGVVYNEQFF.

The CDR3 loop is CASSPSSGTENYEQYF. CDR3 nucleotide sequence: TGTGCCAGCAGTCCATCCTCCGGGACGGAAAATTACGAGCAGTACTTC. The V gene is TRBV27, the J gene TRBJ2-7; the D gene could be TRBD1 or TRBD2 (5 bases each). V was cut by 5 bases and J by 4 bases, with 21 bases left in between. CDR1 is MNHEY and CDR2 is SMNVEV in the germline V gene (reference sequence). The CDR3 extends over 16 amino acids.

The chain couples TRBV27 to TRBJ1-5; D remains unclear. There are 12 residues in the CDR3. CDR1 is MNHEY, CDR2 SMNVEV, per germline (reference sequence). V was shortened by 6 bases and J by 4 bases, with 7 bases between the two germline ends. The CDR3 loop reads CASRAGNQPQHF. The CDR3 DNA follows: TGTGCCAGCAGGGCGGGGAATCAGCCCCAGCATTTT.

V and J are TRBV7-9 and TRBJ1-2; no reliable D call. The CDR3 loop spans 15 amino acids. The V end was cut by 2 bases, the J end by 5 bases, with 15 bases between. The V gene's germline CDR1 is SEHNR and CDR2 FQNEAQ (reference sequence). CDR3 sequence (DNA): TGTGCCAGCAGCTTACGGTCGCCCTCGGTATATGGCTACACCTTC. It is translated as CASSLRSPSVYGYTF.

This clonotype was seen more than once but under ten times. The chain links TRBV7-8 to TRBJ2-2; perhaps TRBD2 as D (6 bases). This CDR3 is 11 amino acids long. In germline, CDR1 is SGHVS, CDR2 FQNEAQ. The ends were cut back, 8 bases at V and 7 bases at J, with 8 bases in the middle. The CDR3 nucleotides read TGTGCCAGCCCCGGGAGCGGGGAGCTGTTTTTT. It encodes CASPGSGELFF.

The rearrangement joins TRBV27 to TRBJ2-3; TRBD1 aligns across 9 bases. The J segment lost 5 bases and the V segment lost 6 bases, leaving 9 bases of the junction unmatched. CDR3 length equals 15 residues. In germline, CDR1 is MNHEY, CDR2 SMNVEV (reference sequence). The CDR3 coding sequence is TGTGCCAGCAGCACTAGGGACAGGGAAAAAGATACGCAGTATTTT. It is translated as CASSTRDREKDTQYF.

V gene TRBV19 combines with J gene TRBJ1-5; D is unclear. The CDR3 length is 16 residues. Germline V gene data show CDR1 as LNHDA and CDR2 as SQIVND (reference sequence). V lost 7 bases, J lost 2 bases, and 18 bases lay in between. CDR3 sequence (DNA): TGTGCCAGTACTACCACCTTAGGACGGCGCAATCAGCCCCAGCATTTT. The encoded protein is CASTTTLGRRNQPQHF.

The rearrangement uses TRBV6-1 and TRBJ1-6; weak D call: TRBD1 (6 bases). Germline assignment: CDR1 MNHNS and CDR2 SASEGT. This CDR3 has 15 amino acids. The V gene lost 4 bases and the J gene lost 8 bases, with 15 bases spanning the gap. CDR3 sequence: CASSGDRLGDSPLHF. The CDR3 DNA reads as TGTGCCAGCAGTGGAGACAGGTTAGGGGATTCACCCCTCCACTTT.

To note about this clonotype: Mismatch with germline at one junction end may stem from a read error. The chain links TRBV19 to TRBJ2-1; D is uncertain. The CDR3 is 15 amino acids. Germline V lookup: CDR1 LNHDA, CDR2 SQIVND (reference sequence). This CDR3 is CASSIVAYSNNEQFF. CDR3 in DNA: TGTGCCAGTAGTATAGTCGCTTACTCCAACAATGAGCAGTTCTTC.